This entry lists 31 T cell receptor beta chains sequenced from one sample in a study of OX40 agonist ivuxolimab in advanced cancers. To prepare the library, the immunoSEQ multiplex PCR assay was applied. Drawn from immuneACCESS, this table holds only the in-frame rearrangements with V and J called that TCRdb kept. Clones are partly lost; checked studies trace under half to an unresolved V gene and leave the rest unexplained. The sample contains approximately 60,000 clones, 75% to 90% of them found a single time. The ten largest clones capture 13% to 15% of the sample. The sample was CD4+ or CD8+ T cells sorted from blood, taken in a trial of the OX40 agonist ivuxolimab. The receptors here all came from an adult with an advanced solid tumor such as melanoma, head and neck, liver or kidney cancer.

Only a few counts were recorded for this clone. J is TRBJ1-2 and V is TRBV27; weak D call: TRBD1 (6 bases). There are 14 residues in the CDR3. Trimming stripped 5 bases from V and 4 bases from J, with 14 bases between. Looked up from germline, CDR1 is MNHEY and CDR2 is SMNVEV (reference sequence). The CDR3 DNA follows: TGTGCCAGCAGTCCCCAGGGAGGGGGCTATGGCTACACCTTC. Protein sequence: CASSPQGGGYGYTF.

CDR3 loop: CASRDLRGVNTEAFF. The CDR3 DNA reads as TGTGCCAGCAGAGACCTCAGGGGGGTGAACACTGAAGCTTTCTTT. This chain uses TRBV6-1 with TRBJ1-1; 7 bases fit TRBD1. J lost 0 bases, V lost 6 bases, and 7 bases had no gene match. CDR3 length: 15 amino acids. From germline, CDR1 is MNHNS and CDR2 SASEGT.

This clone appeared a few times. This chain uses TRBV27 with TRBJ1-1, with 10 bases that match TRBD1. Germline values: CDR1 MNHEY, CDR2 SMNVEV (reference sequence). This CDR3 has 13 residues. The J segment lost 4 bases and the V segment lost 6 bases, leaving 2 bases of the junction unmatched. In nucleotides, the CDR3 is TGTGCCAGCAGGACAGGGGGCATCACTGAAGCTTTCTTT. It encodes CASRTGGITEAFF.

The chain is built from TRBV28 and TRBJ2-1, with TRBD2 matching over 12 bases. From germline, CDR1 is MDHEN and CDR2 SYDVKM. V shed 2 bases, J shed 7 bases, and the junction held 6 bases outside the gene matches. The CDR3 loop spans 16 amino acids. The CDR3: CASSLASGRAGNEQFF. The CDR3 DNA reads as TGTGCCAGCAGTTTAGCTAGCGGGAGGGCGGGGAATGAGCAGTTCTTC.

CDR3 amino acids: CASGPFVAPYEQYF. CDR3 sequence (DNA): TGTGCCAGCGGGCCCTTTGTGGCCCCGTACGAGCAGTACTTC. V gene TRBV27 combines with J gene TRBJ2-7; D not certain. V lost 8 bases and J lost 4, with 18 bases in between. Germline V gene data show CDR1 as MNHEY and CDR2 as SMNVEV (reference sequence). This CDR3 comprises 14 residues.

This clone was counted only a few times. The rearrangement links TRBV27 to TRBJ2-3; D gene unclear. In germline, CDR1 is MNHEY, CDR2 SMNVEV (reference sequence). The germline V and J ends were trimmed by 0 bases and 1 base, with 8 bases remaining between them. The CDR3 loop spans 15 amino acids. The CDR3: CASSLSLFGTDTQYF. Written as DNA, the CDR3 is TGTGCCAGCAGTTTATCTCTCTTTGGCACAGATACGCAGTATTTT.

The chain combines TRBV6-1 with TRBJ2-1; TRBD2 matches 8 bases. The CDR3 contains 14 residues. From germline, CDR1 is MNHNS and CDR2 SASEGT. After removal of 5 bases from V and 6 bases from J, the junction contained 6 bases not matched to a gene. The CDR3 nucleotides read TGTGCCAGCAGTCTTCTAGCGGGCCGCAATGAGCAGTTCTTC. Translating it yields CASSLLAGRNEQFF.

This clone was found a few times. This chain joins TRBV5-8 and TRBJ1-2; no clear D gene. The CDR3 sequence is 16 residues long. Germline CDR1 is SGHTS and CDR2 is YDEGEE. Trimming pared 4 bases from V and 5 bases from J, leaving 21 bases between. Here the CDR3 reads CASSVITAVVSYGYTF. The CDR3 nucleotides are TGTGCCAGCAGCGTGATTACAGCGGTGGTATCGTATGGCTACACCTTC.

V is TRBV7-8 and J is TRBJ1-1; D is unresolved. V lost 10 bases, J lost 4 bases, and 16 bases lay in between. Germline assignment: CDR1 SGHVS and CDR2 FQNEAQ. CDR3 length equals 13 residues. The CDR3 DNA sequence: TGTGCCACCCGACCGATGGGGAGCACTGAAGCTTTCTTT. Translation gives CATRPMGSTEAFF.

V gene TRBV5-1 combines with J gene TRBJ1-1, with D unresolved. The germline V gene encodes CDR1 SGHRS and CDR2 YFSETQ. V was shortened by 0 bases and J by 3 bases, with 9 bases between the two germline ends. The CDR3 extends over 14 amino acids. CDR3 loop: CASSLEETDTEAFF. CDR3 DNA sequence: TGCGCCAGCAGCTTGGAAGAAACGGACACTGAAGCTTTCTTT. The full variable domain, in which reference TRBV5-1 and TRBJ1-1 provide the parts outside the CDR3, is KAGVTQTPRYLIKTRGQQVTLSCSPISGHRSVSWYQQTPGQGLQFLFEYFSETQRNKGNFPGRFSGRQFSNSRSEMNVSTLELGDSALYLCASSLEETDTEAFFGQGTRLTVV.

The chain carries TRBV11-2 and TRBJ2-5; 13 bases map to TRBD2. Germline CDR1 reads SGHAT; CDR2 reads FQNNGV. This CDR3 contains 17 residues. V dropped 4 bases and J dropped 7; count of bases not matched to a gene: 12. The CDR3 DNA is TGTGCCAGCAGCTCGGCGACTAGCGGGAGGACCTACAGGACCCAGTACTTC. Residues: CASSSATSGRTYRTQYF.

This rearrangement joins TRBV2 to TRBJ2-2, with 12 positions matching TRBD2. Trimming removed 7 bases from V and 5 bases from J; junction bases left unmatched: 5. This CDR3 has 15 amino acids. Germline V CDR1 and CDR2: SNHLY, FYNNEI. CDR3: CASIPTSGGTGELFF. The CDR3 DNA reads as TGTGCCAGCATTCCGACTAGCGGGGGAACCGGGGAGCTGTTTTTT. Full variable domain (outside the CDR3, taken from reference TRBV2 and TRBJ2-2): EPEVTQTPSHQVTQMGQEVILRCVPISNHLYFYWYRQILGQKVEFLVSFYNNEISEKSEIFDDQFSVERPDGSNFTLKIRSTKLEDSAMYFCASIPTSGGTGELFFGEGSRLTVL.

This clone was seen just once. Other DNA sequences in the same sample also yield this CDR3. The chain employs TRBV19 and TRBJ2-7, with 8 bases that match TRBD1. Trimming removed 5 bases from V and 3 bases from J; junction bases left unmatched: 9. The CDR3 extends over 15 amino acids. Germline loops: CDR1 LNHDA, CDR2 SQIVND (reference sequence). The CDR3 protein is CASSVGQGLSYEQYF. The CDR3, as DNA: TGTGCCAGTAGTGTTGGACAGGGTTTAAGCTACGAGCAGTACTTC.

V is TRBV27 and J is TRBJ1-1; the match to TRBD1 covers 7 bases. From germline, CDR1 is MNHEY and CDR2 SMNVEV (reference sequence). After removal of 3 bases from V and 8 bases from J, the junction contained 3 bases not matched to a gene. The CDR3 loop spans 12 amino acids. The chain's CDR3 is CASSFTGAEAFF. CDR3 nucleotides: TGTGCCAGCAGTTTCACAGGGGCCGAAGCTTTCTTT.

This chain connects TRBV5-1 to TRBJ2-5, with 11 bases fitting TRBD2. Germline loops: CDR1 SGHRS, CDR2 YFSETQ. The CDR3 has 15 residues. Trimming removed 5 bases from V and 5 bases from J; junction bases left unmatched: 8. The CDR3 protein is CASSSSSGRLETQYF. In nucleotides, the CDR3 is TGCGCCAGCAGTTCCTCTAGCGGGAGGTTGGAGACCCAGTACTTC. Supplemented by reference TRBV5-1 and TRBJ2-5, the full variable domain reads KAGVTQTPRYLIKTRGQQVTLSCSPISGHRSVSWYQQTPGQGLQFLFEYFSETQRNKGNFPGRFSGRQFSNSRSEMNVSTLELGDSALYLCASSSSSGRLETQYFGPGTRLLVL.

The rearrangement links TRBV2 to TRBJ1-3; D ambiguous. Germline V CDR1 and CDR2: SNHLY, FYNNEI. The CDR3 is made up of 13 amino acids. V was pared by 8 bases and J by 0 bases, with 8 bases between. The CDR3 here is CASLEDSGNTIYF. CDR3 nucleotides: TGTGCCAGCTTGGAGGACTCTGGAAACACCATATATTTT.

The chain combines TRBV27 with TRBJ2-7; TRBD2 matches at 8 bases. Germline assignment: CDR1 MNHEY and CDR2 SMNVEV (reference sequence). The CDR3 covers 13 residues. V was clipped by 3 bases and J by 6 bases; unmatched bases: 4. CDR3 amino acids: CASSFGAGGEQYF. In nucleotides, the CDR3 is TGTGCCAGCAGTTTCGGGGCGGGGGGCGAGCAGTACTTC.

The J gene is TRBJ1-4, the V gene TRBV29-1; D is uncertain. This CDR3 has 10 residues. V lost 6 bases and J lost 8, with 7 bases in between. The V gene's germline CDR1 is SQVTM and CDR2 ANQGSEA. As DNA, the CDR3 is TGCAGCGTACAGAGGGAAAAACTGTTTTTT. Encoded protein: CSVQREKLFF.

For the CDR3, the DNA is TGTGCCAGCAGTGATCCCAGGGTGAACACTGAAGCTTTCTTT. This gives the protein CASSDPRVNTEAFF. This chain uses TRBV2 with TRBJ1-1; a possible D gene is TRBD1 (5 bases). Germline lookup yields CDR1 SNHLY and CDR2 FYNNEI. V lost 3 bases, J lost 0 bases, and 8 bases lay in between. The CDR3 runs 14 residues.

This clone was recorded once. The rearrangement uses TRBV15 and TRBJ1-1, with 7 bases lining up with TRBD1. With 6 bases clipped from V and 1 base from J, the junction kept 5 bases outside the gene matches. CDR3 length: 14 residues. CDR1 LNHNV and CDR2 YYDKDF come from the germline V gene (reference sequence). CDR3 nucleotide sequence: TGTGCCACCAGAAGACAGGGAGCGAACACTGAAGCTTTCTTT. This sequence encodes CATRRQGANTEAFF.

Judged by abundance, this clone is medium-sized. The chain is built from TRBV28 and TRBJ1-2; D gene unclear. V was pared by 3 bases and J by 3 bases, with 8 bases between. Germline V lookup: CDR1 MDHEN, CDR2 SYDVKM. The CDR3 totals 13 residues. DNA of the CDR3: TGTGCCAGCAGTTTTGCCCAGGACTATGGCTACACCTTC. Translating gives CASSFAQDYGYTF.

This clone was observed a single time. CDR3 nucleotides: TGTGCCAGCCAATCGGGGGCCAACGTCCTGACTTTC. Its protein is CASQSGANVLTF. The genes are TRBV6-6 and TRBJ2-6, with no clear D. In germline, CDR1 is MNHNY, CDR2 SVGAGI (reference sequence). Trimming pared 8 bases from V and 4 bases from J, leaving 6 bases between. The CDR3 consists of 12 residues.

This chain uses TRBV28 with TRBJ2-2, with no clear D. V gave up 5 bases and J gave up 6 bases, with 7 bases separating them. The CDR3 sequence is 12 residues long. Germline V gene sequence: CDR1 MDHEN, CDR2 SYDVKM. The CDR3 coding sequence is TGTGCCAGCAGTGATTGGTCCGGGGAGCTGTTTTTT. This encodes CASSDWSGELFF.

The chain recombines TRBV19 with TRBJ2-1, with 7 bases lining up with TRBD2. The CDR3 runs 13 residues. Germline V gene lookup returns CDR1 LNHDA and CDR2 SQIVND (reference sequence). The V gene end was trimmed by 4 bases and the J gene end by 9 bases; junction bases not matched to a gene: 6. The CDR3 region has the DNA TGTGCCAGTAGTACGACTAGCCGGGGTGAGCAGTTCTTC. Protein sequence: CASSTTSRGEQFF.

This clone was seen a single time. This CDR3 is CASSPSTTYNEQFF. In nucleotides, the CDR3 is TGTGCCAGCAGTCCCTCTACAACTTACAATGAGCAGTTCTTC. This chain connects TRBV6-5 to TRBJ2-1; D is undetermined. V was clipped by 5 bases and J by 4 bases, with 12 bases between them. The CDR3 is 14 residues long. The germline CDR1 and CDR2 sequences are MNHEY and SVGAGI.

The CDR3 nucleotides are TGTGCCAGCAGCTCCCCCCGCGGGAGCTACGAGCAGTACTTC. Its translation is CASSSPRGSYEQYF. This chain links TRBV7-9 with TRBJ2-7; 7 bases fit TRBD2. This CDR3 spans 14 amino acids. In germline, CDR1 is SEHNR, CDR2 FQNEAQ (reference sequence). V was pared by 4 bases and J by 3 bases, with 6 bases of the junction left unmatched.

On this clone: At the DNA level, this CDR3 is encoded by other sequences in the same sample as well. The gene calls are TRBV27 and TRBJ2-3; D remains ambiguous. This CDR3 has 12 residues. The V gene's germline CDR1 is MNHEY and CDR2 SMNVEV (reference sequence). Trimming removed 5 bases at V and 0 bases at J, with 3 bases between. The CDR3 bases are TGTGCCAGCAGTCTCAGCACAGATACGCAGTATTTT. This translates into CASSLSTDTQYF.

A word on this clone: This CDR3 is also generated by other DNA sequences in the sample. The CDR3 loop reads CASSFTGYEQYF. In DNA form, the CDR3 reads TGTGCCAGCAGTTTCACGGGCTACGAGCAGTACTTC. This chain links TRBV27 with TRBJ2-7; D gene ambiguous. Trimming removed 3 bases from V and 3 bases from J, with 6 bases in between. The CDR3 totals 12 residues. CDR1 is MNHEY and CDR2 is SMNVEV in the germline V gene (reference sequence).

CDR3 nucleotides: TGTGCCAGCAGTGGTCTTGTGGGGGCTCTTATGGGGGAGACCCAGTACTTC. It translates to CASSGLVGALMGETQYF. This chain connects TRBV2 to TRBJ2-5, with a weak D call TRBD1 (6 bases). This CDR3 has 17 amino acids. Trimming stripped 4 bases from V and 5 bases from J, with 23 bases between. Germline V gives CDR1 SNHLY, CDR2 FYNNEI.

This rearrangement joins TRBV7-8 to TRBJ2-7, with 12 bases matching TRBD2. Germline CDR1 SGHVS, CDR2 FQNEAQ. This CDR3 is 16 amino acids long. Trimming cost V 3 bases and J 3 bases; bases outside gene matches: 6. The CDR3 here is CASSFAGTSGYYEQYF. DNA of the CDR3: TGTGCCAGCAGCTTTGCCGGGACTAGCGGGTACTACGAGCAGTACTTC.

V usage is TRBV11-3 and J usage is TRBJ1-1; D unresolved. This CDR3 has 15 amino acids. With 3 bases removed from V and 3 bases from J, the gap between germline ends came to 14 bases. Germline V gene data show CDR1 as SGHNT and CDR2 as YENEEA. The CDR3 here is CASSLNSGDHTEAFF. The DNA of the CDR3 is TGTGCCAGCAGCTTGAATTCAGGAGATCACACTGAAGCTTTCTTT.